Below are 9 T cell receptor beta chains sequenced from a single sample in a study of response to subunit inactivated influenza vaccine. TCRdb recomputed calls from the RT-PCR reads with MiXCR, one row per CDR3 protein. The repertoire holds about 240,000 distinct CDR3 sequences, with 10% to 15% as singletons. The source material was non-naive T cells sorted from PBMCs, sampled roughly 2 weeks before vaccination. Source of these receptors: a man in his fifties who received an inactivated influenza vaccine.

CDR3 sequence: CASSYGGGIGYTF. CDR3 coding DNA: TGTGCCAGCAGTTATGGAGGGGGAATTGGCTACACCTTC. This chain joins TRBV28 and TRBJ1-2; weak D call: TRBD1 (6 bases). The CDR3 is 13 amino acids. Looked up from germline, CDR1 is MDHEN and CDR2 is SYDVKM. V lost 4 bases, J lost 7 bases, and 13 bases lay in between.

This clonotype turned up a few times. The chain carries TRBV9 and TRBJ2-2; 10 nucleotides align to TRBD2. The CDR3 consists of 14 residues. Germline-derived CDR1 and CDR2 are SGDLS and YYNGEE. The trim removed 7 bases at V and 4 bases at J, leaving 4 bases unmatched. In nucleotides, the CDR3 is TGTGCCAGCGCGGTAGCGGGGGGCACCGGGGAGCTGTTTTTT. This encodes CASAVAGGTGELFF.

This clonotype was recorded a few times. V usage is TRBV7-9 and J usage is TRBJ2-1, with a possible D match to TRBD2 (5 bases). The germline gives CDR1 SEHNR, CDR2 FQNEAQ (reference sequence). V shed 0 bases and J shed 2 bases, with 11 bases lying between them. CDR3 length: 16 amino acids. The CDR3 bases are TGTGCCAGCAGCTTAGCGCCCGGGGAACCCTACAATGAGCAGTTCTTC. It encodes CASSLAPGEPYNEQFF.

Written as DNA, the CDR3 is TGTGCCAGCAACTTCCAGCAGGGGGTAAACACTGAAGCTTTCTTT. Translation: CASNFQQGVNTEAFF. The chain employs TRBV5-5 and TRBJ1-1; 7 nucleotides match TRBD1. Per the germline V gene, CDR1 is SGHKS and CDR2 is YYEKEE (reference sequence). The V segment lost 6 bases and the J segment 2 bases; nucleotides outside the gene matches: 10. The CDR3 loop spans 15 amino acids.

This clonotype has just a few counts. This chain joins TRBV5-1 and TRBJ2-2; TRBD1 is a possible D gene (6 bases). CDR1 and CDR2 from the germline V gene are SGHRS and YFSETQ. CDR3 length: 16 amino acids. V lost 0 bases and J lost 2, with 11 bases in between. The CDR3 region has the DNA TGCGCCAGCAGCTTGGGAGGGGACATCAACACCGGGGAGCTGTTTTTT. Translation: CASSLGGDINTGELFF.

This clonotype was seen a few times. The V call is TRBV7-9, the J call TRBJ2-7, with D possibly TRBD1 on 5 matching bases. Germline V gene data show CDR1 as SEHNR and CDR2 as FQNEAQ (reference sequence). The V end was cut by 2 bases, the J end by 6 bases, with 8 bases between. The CDR3 length is 12 residues. The CDR3 protein is CASSLLGAEQYF. DNA of the CDR3: TGTGCCAGCAGCTTATTAGGGGCCGAGCAGTACTTC.

This clonotype was seen a few times. The gene calls are TRBV9 and TRBJ2-5, with a tentative D call TRBD1 (5 bases). This CDR3 region has 18 residues. Trimming took off 4 bases at V and 5 bases at J, with 27 bases between the two ends. Germline V gene data show CDR1 as SGDLS and CDR2 as YYNGEE. The CDR3 region has the DNA TGTGCCAGCAGCCCCAATAGTGGATTAAGGGGCGTCCAGGAGACCCAGTACTTC. It is translated as CASSPNSGLRGVQETQYF. Using reference TRBV9 and TRBJ2-5 for the parts outside the CDR3, the full variable domain is DSGVTQTPKHLITATGQRVTLRCSPRSGDLSVYWYQQSLDQGLQFLIQYYNGEERAKGNILERFSAQQFPDLHSELNLSSLELGDSALYFCASSPNSGLRGVQETQYFGPGTRLLVL.

The CDR3 reads CASGLMGTSTDTQYF. CDR3 nucleotides: TGTGCCAGCGGCCTGATGGGGACTAGCACAGATACGCAGTATTTT. The rearrangement uses TRBV7-2 and TRBJ2-3, with D tentatively TRBD2 (6 bases). Trimming removed 8 bases from V and 0 bases from J, with 15 bases in between. CDR3 length: 15 amino acids. Germline CDR1 SGHTA, CDR2 FQGNSA.

This clonotype was detected only a few times. The rearrangement links TRBV27 to TRBJ2-1, with 8 positions matching TRBD1. From germline, CDR1 is MNHEY and CDR2 SMNVEV (reference sequence). V was clipped by 3 bases and J by 9 bases; unmatched bases: 13. The CDR3 contains 16 residues. The CDR3: CASSFGGQGTRGEQFF. CDR3 DNA sequence: TGTGCCAGCAGTTTCGGAGGACAGGGAACAAGGGGTGAGCAGTTCTTC.